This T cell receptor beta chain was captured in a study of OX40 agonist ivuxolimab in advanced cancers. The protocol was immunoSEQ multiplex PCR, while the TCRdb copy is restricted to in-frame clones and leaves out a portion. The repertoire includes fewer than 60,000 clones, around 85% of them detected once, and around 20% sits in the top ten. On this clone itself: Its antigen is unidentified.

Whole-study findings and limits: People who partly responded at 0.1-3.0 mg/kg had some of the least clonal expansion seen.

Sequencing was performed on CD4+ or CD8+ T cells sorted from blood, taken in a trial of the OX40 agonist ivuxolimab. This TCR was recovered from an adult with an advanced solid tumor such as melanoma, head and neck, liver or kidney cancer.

CDR3 sequence: CASSFDNTEAFF. The CDR3 DNA reads TGTGCCAGCAGTTTCGACAACACTGAAGCTTTCTTT. The chain uses TRBV7-8 and TRBJ1-1; no reliable D call. The CDR3 runs to 12 residues. With 6 bases removed from V and 2 bases from J, the gap between germline ends came to 7 bases. CDR1 is SGHVS, CDR2 FQNEAQ, per germline. Supplemented by reference TRBV7-8 and TRBJ1-1, the full variable domain reads GAGVSQSPRYKVAKRGQDVALRCDPISGHVSLFWYQQALGQGPEFLTYFQNEAQLDKSGLPSDRFFAERPEGSVSTLKIQRTQQEDSAVYLCASSFDNTEAFFGQGTRLTVV.